The entry below gives a single T cell receptor beta chain sequence along with its context. Its matching antigen is unknown. This CDR3 region has 20 residues. Between the trimmed V and J ends, which lost 0 bases and 3 bases, there was a span of 25 bases. The germline V gene encodes CDR1 MGHRA and CDR2 YSYEKL. These data belong to a study of shared clonotypes between healthy human individuals. Whole-study findings and limits: Only blood underwent sampling, and tissue repertoires likely differ.

Here immunoSEQ multiplex PCR was the method, and the copy in TCRdb shows in-frame clones only, minus some. The sample consists of about 480,000 clones, around 74% of them appearing once. This receptor was identified in a woman aged 40 to 50 in good health. Some clones in this sample may be carry-over from other donors' samples. The specimen was PBMCs. V gene TRBV4-1 combines with J gene TRBJ2-3; maybe TRBD2 (6 bases). The DNA for the CDR3 is TGCGCCAGCAGCCAAGATGCGGGACGGTCGCGGAGCCCTAGAACAGATACGCAGTATTTT. Its translation: CASSQDAGRSRSPRTDTQYF.